This is a list of T cell receptor beta chains from one sample in a study of regulatory T cells in long-lasting Graves disease. Via MiXCR, TCRdb re-called the multiplex PCR reads, giving one row per CDR3 protein. The table records 450,000 to 600,000 distinct CDR3 sequences, 15% to 20% of them present only once. In addition, the sample was reused for a study of T cells in Graves' hyperthyroidism and ophthalmopathy.

The specimen comprised peripheral blood mononuclear cells (PBMCs), sampled at new diagnosis, from a patient treated with antithyroid drugs. These receptors were obtained from a man aged 35 to 55 with Graves disease. Each CDR3 is given with its conserved first and last residue.

v_gene,j_gene,CDR3aa
TRBV19,TRBJ2-7,CASSRGGRGDEQYF
TRBV20-1,TRBJ2-1,CSARPGLAGEQQFF
TRBV12-3/TRBV12-4,TRBJ2-7,CASSRLRRGEQYF
TRBV2,TRBJ1-2,CASSVGAGGIYGYTF
TRBV20-1,TRBJ2-1,CSARDFKAVNEQFF
TRBV6-5,TRBJ2-7,CASSYSRGGAYEQYF
TRBV5-1,TRBJ2-7,CASSLLGSVLSEQYF
TRBV9,TRBJ2-2,CASSVRRQGSAGELFF
TRBV5-1,TRBJ2-2,CASSPPGTRTGELFF
TRBV20-1,TRBJ2-1,CSARIAGLPYNEQFF
TRBV27,TRBJ2-4,CASSPIAGRGENIQYF
TRBV29-1,TRBJ2-5,CSADSGGQETQYF
TRBV30,TRBJ2-3,CAWSVRVVSTDTQYF
TRBV7-9,TRBJ2-3,CASIAAHTDTQYF
TRBV7-9,TRBJ1-3,CASSSSGLGNTIYF
TRBV6-5,TRBJ1-5,CASSYSDRNYQPQHF
TRBV7-8,TRBJ2-1,CASNPIGRNEQFF
TRBV12-5,TRBJ1-1,CASGLVRGPATEAFF